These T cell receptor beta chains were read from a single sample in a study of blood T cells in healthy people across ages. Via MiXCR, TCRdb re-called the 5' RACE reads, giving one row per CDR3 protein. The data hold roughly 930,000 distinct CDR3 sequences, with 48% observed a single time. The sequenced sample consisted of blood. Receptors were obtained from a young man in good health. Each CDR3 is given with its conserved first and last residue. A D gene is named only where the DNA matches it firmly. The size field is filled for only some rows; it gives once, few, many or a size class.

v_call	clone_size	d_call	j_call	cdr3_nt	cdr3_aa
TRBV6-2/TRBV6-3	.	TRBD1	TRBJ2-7	TGTGCCAGCAGCCGTCGCCCCGGGACAGGGGACTACGAGCAGTACTTC	CASSRRPGTGDYEQYF
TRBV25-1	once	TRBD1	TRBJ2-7	TGTGCCAGCAGTGCGGCAGGGGGACGGTACGAGCAGTACTTC	CASSAAGGRYEQYF
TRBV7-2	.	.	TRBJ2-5	TGTGCCAGCAGCTCGCAGGGACTCTGGCAAGAGACCCAGTACTTC	CASSSQGLWQETQYF
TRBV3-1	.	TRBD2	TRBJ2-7	TGTGCCAGCAGCCAAGATCCTAGCGGGCGCCACGAGCAGTACTTC	CASSQDPSGRHEQYF
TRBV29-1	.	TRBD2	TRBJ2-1	TGCAGCGTTCGGGGGGAACAAAACTCCTACAATGAGCAGTTCTTC	CSVRGEQNSYNEQFF
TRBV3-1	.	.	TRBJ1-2	TGTGCCAGCAGCCACGGGGGGTCCTATGGCTACACCTTC	CASSHGGSYGYTF
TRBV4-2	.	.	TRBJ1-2	TGTGCCAGCAGCCAAGATGGCAGGGTCGACGGCTACACCTTC	CASSQDGRVDGYTF
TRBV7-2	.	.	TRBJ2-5	TGTGCCAGCAGCTTAACTAGAGGCGTCCAAGAGACCCAGTACTTC	CASSLTRGVQETQYF
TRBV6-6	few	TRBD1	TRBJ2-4	TGTGCCAGCAGTAAGAGACCGGGACAGGGGTTGGGCATTCAGTACTTC	CASSKRPGQGLGIQYF
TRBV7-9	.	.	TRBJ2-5	TGTGCCAGCAGCTATACTACGGGAGCGAATGAGCAGTACTTC	CASSYTTGANEQYF
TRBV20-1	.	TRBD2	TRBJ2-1	TGCAGTGCTAGAGATAGAGGACTAGCGGGGGTGTCCGGGCAGTTCTTC	CSARDRGLAGVSGQFF
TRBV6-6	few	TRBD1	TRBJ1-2	TGTGCCAGCAGTCAGGGACAGGCGTGGGGGTATGGCTACACCTTC	CASSQGQAWGYGYTF
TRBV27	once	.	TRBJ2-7	TGTGCCAGCAGAGTCTCGGGATACGACAGGAACCCCTCCTACGAGCAGTACTTC	CASRVSGYDRNPSYEQYF
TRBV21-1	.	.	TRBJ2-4	TGTGCCAGCAGCAAAACCCGGGACAGAGAAAACATTCAGTACTTC	CASSKTRDRENIQYF
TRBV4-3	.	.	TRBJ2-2	TGCGCCAGCAGCCACTTTGGGGCCGCGAACACCGGGGAGTTGTTTTTT	CASSHFGAANTGELFF